This T cell receptor beta chain was found in a study of radiotherapy plus CTLA-4 blockade in lung cancer (dated by TCRdb to about 2018). Regarding the study in general: Among enrolled patients, approximately 18% had an objective response and 25% to 35% reached disease control.

CDR3 length: 16 amino acids, cysteine to phenylalanine. The DNA shown is the 48-base CDR3, in frame from base 1. Sequences MNHEY (CDR1) and SVGAGI (CDR2) are obtained from the germline V gene. V lost 4 bases and J lost 4 bases, and the count of bases not matched to a germline gene is 10. The library was produced with the immunoSEQ multiplex PCR assay. Here the immuneACCESS table is served through TCRdb, limited to in-frame sequences with V and J called. Missing clones are a known gap in these copies; in checked studies unresolved V genes cover under half, and the rest lacks a known reason. Present in this sample are 58,000 or so clones, approximately 79% of which were seen just once. The ten top clones hold over 15% of the sample. The full study reports these points: Early dynamic changes in blood T cell clones, together with increased serum interferon-beta after radiation, were reported as the strongest predictors of response. TCR clones derived from tumors expanded in peripheral blood after treatment with radiotherapy and ipilimumab.

The study tested focal radiation therapy combined with CTLA-4 blockade (ipilimumab) in patients with chemo-refractory metastatic non-small-cell lung cancer. Regarding this clone: Its recognized antigen is unknown. No much larger clonotype is one base removed from it; base qualities were not supplied.

The chain links TRBV6-5 with TRBJ1-5, and 7 junctional nucleotides match TRBD1. This TCR derives from a human donor with non-small cell lung cancer who had a complete response to radiotherapy plus ipilimumab. The starting material was peripheral blood, obtained from a patient treated with radiotherapy plus ipilimumab. The CDR3 protein sequence reads: CASSFSAPGQNQPQHF. The DNA sequence follows: TGTGCCAGCAGTTTCTCCGCCCCGGGACAGAATCAGCCCCAGCATTTT.